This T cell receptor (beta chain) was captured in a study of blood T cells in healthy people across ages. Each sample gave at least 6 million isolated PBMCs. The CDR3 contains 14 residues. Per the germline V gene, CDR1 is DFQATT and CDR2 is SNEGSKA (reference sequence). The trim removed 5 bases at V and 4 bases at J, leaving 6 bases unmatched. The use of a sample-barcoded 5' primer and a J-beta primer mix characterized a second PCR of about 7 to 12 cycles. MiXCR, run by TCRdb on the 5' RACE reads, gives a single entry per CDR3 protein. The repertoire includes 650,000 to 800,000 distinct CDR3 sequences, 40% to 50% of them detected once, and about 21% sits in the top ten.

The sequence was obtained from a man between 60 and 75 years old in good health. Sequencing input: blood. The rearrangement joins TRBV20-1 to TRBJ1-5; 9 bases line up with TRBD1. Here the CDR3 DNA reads TGCAGTGCTGCGCCTGGGACAGGGAATCAGCCCCAGCATTTT. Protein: CSAAPGTGNQPQHF.